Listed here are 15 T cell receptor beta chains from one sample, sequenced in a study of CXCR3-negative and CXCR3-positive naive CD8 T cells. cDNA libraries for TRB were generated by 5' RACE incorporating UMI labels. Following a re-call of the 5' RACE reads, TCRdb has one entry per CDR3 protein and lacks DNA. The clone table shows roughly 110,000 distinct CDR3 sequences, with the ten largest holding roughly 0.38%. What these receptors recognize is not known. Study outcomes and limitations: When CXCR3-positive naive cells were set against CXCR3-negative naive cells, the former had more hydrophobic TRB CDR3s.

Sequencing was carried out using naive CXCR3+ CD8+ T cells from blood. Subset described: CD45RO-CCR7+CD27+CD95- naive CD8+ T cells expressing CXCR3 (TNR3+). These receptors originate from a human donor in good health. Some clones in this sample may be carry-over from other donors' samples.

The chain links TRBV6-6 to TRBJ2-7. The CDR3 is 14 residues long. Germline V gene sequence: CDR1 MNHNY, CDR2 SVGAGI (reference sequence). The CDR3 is CASSYAENSYEQYF.

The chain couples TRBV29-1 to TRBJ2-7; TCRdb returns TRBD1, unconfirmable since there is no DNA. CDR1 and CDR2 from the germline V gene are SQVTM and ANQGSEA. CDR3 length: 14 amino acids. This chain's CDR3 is CSVFSRQGDYEQYF.

CDR3 loop: CASSPRGGQINEQFF. The gene calls are TRBV11-3 and TRBJ2-1; as DNA is missing, the TRBD1 call by TCRdb cannot be tested. CDR3 length equals 15 residues. In germline, CDR1 is SGHNT, CDR2 YENEEA.

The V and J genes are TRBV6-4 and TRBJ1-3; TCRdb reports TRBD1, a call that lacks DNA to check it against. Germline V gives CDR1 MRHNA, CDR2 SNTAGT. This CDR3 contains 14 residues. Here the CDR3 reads CASSDSPMWGTIYF.

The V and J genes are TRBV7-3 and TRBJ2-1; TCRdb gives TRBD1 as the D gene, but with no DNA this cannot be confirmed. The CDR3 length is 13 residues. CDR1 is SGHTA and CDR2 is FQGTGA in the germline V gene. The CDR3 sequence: CASSPPDSNEQFF.

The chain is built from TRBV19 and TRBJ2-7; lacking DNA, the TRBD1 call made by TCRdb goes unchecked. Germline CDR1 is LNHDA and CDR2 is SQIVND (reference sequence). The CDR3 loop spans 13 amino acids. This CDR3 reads CASRTTGSYEQYF.

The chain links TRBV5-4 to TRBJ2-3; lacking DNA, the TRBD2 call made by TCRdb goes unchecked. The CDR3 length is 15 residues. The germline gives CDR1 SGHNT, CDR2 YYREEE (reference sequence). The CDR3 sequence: CASSEAGGLTDTQYF. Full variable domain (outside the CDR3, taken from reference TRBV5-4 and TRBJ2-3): ETGVTQSPTHLIKTRGQQVTLRCSSQSGHNTVSWYQQALGQGPQFIFQYYREEENGRGNFPPRFSGLQFPNYSSELNVNALELDDSALYLCASSEAGGLTDTQYFGPGTRLTVL.

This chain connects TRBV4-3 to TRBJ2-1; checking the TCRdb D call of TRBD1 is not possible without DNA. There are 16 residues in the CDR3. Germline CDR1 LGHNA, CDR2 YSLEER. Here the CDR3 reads CASSQVGGDSYNEQFF.

The CDR3 loop is CASPPPRESGSSYEQYF. The J gene is TRBJ2-7, the V gene TRBV6-4; the TRBD1 assignment by TCRdb is unverifiable without DNA. The CDR3 loop spans 17 amino acids. The germline gives CDR1 MRHNA, CDR2 SNTAGT.

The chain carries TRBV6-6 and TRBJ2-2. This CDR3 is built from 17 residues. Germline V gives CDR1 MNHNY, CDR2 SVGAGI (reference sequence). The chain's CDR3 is CASSYLASFANTGELFF.

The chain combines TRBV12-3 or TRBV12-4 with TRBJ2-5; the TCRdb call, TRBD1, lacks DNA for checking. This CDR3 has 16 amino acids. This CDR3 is CASSRFTGTGMETQYF.

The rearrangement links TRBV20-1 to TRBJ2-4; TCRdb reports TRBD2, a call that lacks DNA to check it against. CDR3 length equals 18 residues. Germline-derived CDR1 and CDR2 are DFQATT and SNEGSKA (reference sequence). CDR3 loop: CSVTIAGGPGRAKNIQYF.

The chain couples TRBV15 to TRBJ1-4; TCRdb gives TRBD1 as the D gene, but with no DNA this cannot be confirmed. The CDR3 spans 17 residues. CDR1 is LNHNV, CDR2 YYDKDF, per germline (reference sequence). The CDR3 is CATSTDGGIRPNEKLFF.

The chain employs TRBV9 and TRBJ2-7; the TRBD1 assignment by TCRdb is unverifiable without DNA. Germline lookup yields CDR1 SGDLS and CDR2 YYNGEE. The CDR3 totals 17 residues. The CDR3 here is CASSDSRGTDFSYEQYF.

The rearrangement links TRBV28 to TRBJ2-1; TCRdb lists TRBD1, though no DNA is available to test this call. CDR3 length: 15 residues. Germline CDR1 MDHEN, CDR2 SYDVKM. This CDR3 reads CASSKQGGIYNEQFF.